The next 20 T cell receptor beta chains were all read from a single sample in a study of shared clonotypes between healthy human individuals. Naive-designated CD8 cells lacked CD45RO, were positively enriched for CCR7, and omitted terminally differentiated effector memory CD45RA+ cells. Measured with immunoSEQ multiplex PCR; TCRdb has only the in-frame clones, and not every one. The sample consists of hundreds of thousands of clones, 95% to 97% of them appearing once. The sample was naive CD8+ T cells sorted from blood. The source of these receptors is a man aged 25-45 years in good health.

The chain is built from TRBV30 and TRBJ1-1; TRBD1 matches 8 bases. Germline V lookup: CDR1 GTSNPN, CDR2 SVGIG (reference sequence). This CDR3 has 12 amino acids. Unmatched junction bases numbered 8, after V lost 7 bases and J lost 7 bases. The CDR3 reads CASTRGLGEAFF. The CDR3 nucleotides are TGTGCCTCAACCAGGGGGCTTGGTGAAGCTTTCTTT.

The V gene is TRBV9, the J gene TRBJ2-1; 9 positions agree with TRBD2. This CDR3 contains 15 residues. Germline loops: CDR1 SGDLS, CDR2 YYNGEE. Trimming cost V 3 bases and J 1 base; bases outside gene matches: 2. The CDR3 spells CASSEAGGSYNEQFF. Here the CDR3 DNA reads TGTGCCAGCAGCGAAGCGGGAGGTTCCTACAATGAGCAGTTCTTC.

The chain uses TRBV9 and TRBJ2-1; D uncertain. Germline V gives CDR1 SGDLS, CDR2 YYNGEE. V was trimmed by 0 bases and J by 1 base, leaving 11 bases between them. CDR3 length equals 16 residues. The CDR3 loop is CASSVDGAPSYNEQFF. CDR3 bases: TGTGCCAGCAGCGTAGACGGAGCGCCTTCCTACAATGAGCAGTTCTTC.

The rearrangement links TRBV6-6 to TRBJ2-1; D not resolved. Germline CDR1 MNHNY, CDR2 SVGAGI (reference sequence). Trimming shortened V by 5 bases and J by 8 bases, and 10 bases separated the two germline ends. The CDR3 length is 12 residues. The DNA of the CDR3 is TGTGCCAGCAGTCCCGGAGATGATGAGCAGTTCTTC. This codes for CASSPGDDEQFF.

The chain carries TRBV6-4 and TRBJ2-1; possibly TRBD1 for D (5 bases). Germline-derived CDR1 and CDR2 are MRHNA and SNTAGT. The CDR3 length is 11 residues. V lost 11 bases to trimming and J lost 7 bases, with 12 bases between them. The CDR3 DNA reads TGTGCCCCCTCAGGGTCTAATGAGCAGTTCTTC. Translation: CAPSGSNEQFF.

This chain joins TRBV7-6 and TRBJ2-4; 12 bases are shared with TRBD2. The CDR3 extends over 15 amino acids. Germline CDR1 reads SGHVS; CDR2 reads FNYEAQ. J was trimmed by 9 bases and V by 5 bases; bases with no gene match: 8. CDR3 sequence reads: CASSQGLAGAGIQYF. Here the CDR3 DNA reads TGTGCCAGCAGCCAGGGACTAGCGGGCGCAGGCATTCAGTACTTC.

The CDR3 region has the DNA TGCGCCAGCAGCCAAGATATGCAGGGGGTGACCTACGAGCAGTACTTC. Protein product: CASSQDMQGVTYEQYF. The V call is TRBV4-1, the J call TRBJ2-7; the match to TRBD1 covers 7 bases. V lost 0 bases to trimming and J lost 2 bases; unmatched junction nucleotides: 7. The CDR3 runs 16 residues. CDR1 is MGHRA, CDR2 YSYEKL, per germline.

This sequence joins TRBV7-9 and TRBJ2-3, with D uncertain. Germline CDR1 is SEHNR and CDR2 is FQNEAQ (reference sequence). V shed 4 bases and J shed 4 bases, with 9 bases lying between them. This CDR3 is 13 amino acids long. CDR3 residues: CASSSTLADTQYF. CDR3 sequence (DNA): TGTGCCAGCAGCTCCACTCTTGCAGATACGCAGTATTTT.

This chain joins TRBV7-6 and TRBJ2-7; tentative D call: TRBD2 (7 bases). CDR1 is SGHVS and CDR2 is FNYEAQ in the germline V gene. Trimming cost V 4 bases and J 4 bases, with 11 bases left between them. The CDR3 is 13 residues long. The CDR3 DNA reads TGTGCCAGCAGCTCAGGGGAGGGTTACGAGCAGTACTTC. It translates to CASSSGEGYEQYF.

The rearrangement uses TRBV10-3 and TRBJ2-2; weak D call: TRBD2 (5 bases). Germline CDR1 ENHRY, CDR2 SYGVKD. This CDR3 contains 12 residues. Between the trimmed V and J ends, which lost 8 bases and 6 bases, there was a span of 10 bases. CDR3 DNA: TGTGCCATCGCCGCCGGGGCCGGGGAGCTGTTTTTT. Translating it yields CAIAAGAGELFF.

The V call is TRBV15, the J call TRBJ2-7; perhaps D is TRBD1 or TRBD2 (6 bases each). Germline CDR1 LNHNV, CDR2 YYDKDF (reference sequence). The length of the CDR3 is 15 residues. V dropped 3 bases and J dropped 1 base, with 13 bases sitting between them. The CDR3 region has the DNA TGTGCCACCAGCAGTCAAGGGGGGCTTTCCTACGAGCAGTACTTC. As protein: CATSSQGGLSYEQYF.

This clone occurred once. V gene TRBV28 combines with J gene TRBJ2-1; TRBD2 matches at 7 bases. The CDR3 totals 14 residues. Germline CDR1 MDHEN, CDR2 SYDVKM. Trimming took 5 bases from V and 3 from J; bases not matched to a gene: 4. The CDR3 is CASSTGLNYNEQFF. In DNA, the CDR3 is TGTGCCAGCAGTACGGGACTAAACTACAATGAGCAGTTCTTC.

J is TRBJ1-4 and V is TRBV10-3, with D hard to call. Trimming stripped 0 bases from V and 10 bases from J, with 18 bases between. The V gene's germline CDR1 is ENHRY and CDR2 SYGVKD. CDR3 size: 16 residues. CDR3 DNA: TGTGCCATCAGTGAGTCTGTTGGAGTTCCTGGTTTAAAACTGTTTTTT. Residues: CAISESVGVPGLKLFF.

This chain connects TRBV7-3 to TRBJ2-5; D remains unclear. With 3 bases removed from V and 2 bases from J, the gap between germline ends came to 13 bases. The V gene's germline CDR1 is SGHTA and CDR2 FQGTGA. This CDR3 comprises 15 residues. CDR3 DNA sequence: TGTGCCAGCAGCTTGACGCCGAGGCCACAAGAGACCCAGTACTTC. It is translated as CASSLTPRPQETQYF.

This clone showed up just once. The V gene is TRBV27, the J gene TRBJ2-1, with a weak D call TRBD1 (6 bases). Germline V gene sequence: CDR1 MNHEY, CDR2 SMNVEV (reference sequence). There are 19 residues in the CDR3. V was pared by 5 bases and J by 0 bases, with 23 bases between. CDR3 nucleotides: TGTGCCAGCAGTACCACTAGGGCAGGGGAATTTAGCTCCTACAATGAGCAGTTCTTC. Its protein product is CASSTTRAGEFSSYNEQFF.

The CDR3 DNA sequence: TGTGCCAGCAGCCTCGGGACAGGTCCAGGGTATGGCTACACCTTC. This translates into CASSLGTGPGYGYTF. The rearrangement links TRBV7-8 to TRBJ1-2; 8 nucleotides match TRBD1. The CDR3 totals 15 residues. V shed 5 bases, J shed 5 bases, and the junction held 10 bases outside the gene matches. The germline CDR1 and CDR2 sequences are SGHVS and FQNEAQ.

The V and J genes are TRBV7-3 and TRBJ2-1; no clear D. This CDR3 has 17 amino acids. Germline assignment: CDR1 SGHTA and CDR2 FQGTGA. Trimming removed 4 bases at V and 6 bases at J, with 22 bases between. CDR3: CASSSNSWQLEFNEQFF. CDR3 nucleotides: TGTGCCAGCAGCTCCAACTCTTGGCAGCTCGAATTCAATGAGCAGTTCTTC.

The chain recombines TRBV6-4 with TRBJ2-7, with 7 positions matching TRBD2. Germline V gene lookup returns CDR1 MRHNA and CDR2 SNTAGT. V shed 2 bases, J shed 3 bases, and the junction held 10 bases outside the gene matches. This CDR3 contains 16 residues. The CDR3 bases are TGTGCCAGCAGTGACCCGACAACTAGCGACAACTACGAGCAGTACTTC. Translating gives CASSDPTTSDNYEQYF.

The chain is built from TRBV4-3 and TRBJ2-1; 7 nucleotides align to TRBD2. J lost 5 bases, V lost 5 bases, and 9 bases had no gene match. The CDR3 covers 15 residues. Germline values: CDR1 LGHNA, CDR2 YSLEER. The CDR3 bases are TGCGCCAGCAGCGACGTGAGGACTAGTGACAATGAGCAGTTCTTC. Translated, it gives CASSDVRTSDNEQFF.

The V and J genes are TRBV7-9 and TRBJ2-5; D tentatively reads TRBD1 or TRBD2 (6 bases each). The CDR3 covers 18 residues. Germline V gene data show CDR1 as SEHNR and CDR2 as FQNEAQ (reference sequence). V dropped 5 bases and J dropped 3 bases, with 25 bases sitting between them. The CDR3 coding sequence is TGTGCCAGCAGCCCGGCCCATGCGGGACGGGGGCTTGAAGAGACCCAGTACTTC. Its translation: CASSPAHAGRGLEETQYF. Filled out from reference TRBV7-9 and TRBJ2-5, the complete variable domain reads DTGVSQNPRHKITKRGQNVTFRCDPISEHNRLYWYRQTLGQGPEFLTYFQNEAQLEKSRLLSDRFSAERPKGSFSTLEIQRTEQGDSAMYLCASSPAHAGRGLEETQYFGPGTRLLVL.